This TCR beta chain is drawn from a study of T-cell reconstitution after alpha-beta-depleted transplantation in children. V was pared by 0 bases and J by 0 bases, with 13 bases between. Germline loops: CDR1 MNHEY, CDR2 SVGAGI. This CDR3 has 17 amino acids. Molecular barcoding with unique molecular identifiers was used for the TCRbeta library. One entry per CDR3 protein, called by TCRdb with MiXCR from the PCR reads. The data hold around 490,000 distinct CDR3 sequences, with 10% to 12% observed a single time. This clonotype was sampled from a female patient aged 2 to 10 who had a stem cell transplant for aplastic anemia, so the T cells may come from the graft donor. Sample: PBMCs, mostly from graft donor cells, taken 180 days after TCRalphabeta/CD19-depleted stem cell transplant. V gene TRBV6-5 combines with J gene TRBJ2-3; D is perhaps TRBD2 (5 bases). As DNA, the CDR3 is TGTGCCAGCAGTTACTCGATCGGGATCTCTAGCACAGATACGCAGTATTTT. Protein: CASSYSIGISSTDTQYF.